This is a list of T cell receptor beta chains from one sample in a study of T cells in Graves' hyperthyroidism and ophthalmopathy. TCRdb reprocessed the multiplex PCR reads with MiXCR, giving one entry per CDR3 protein. The table has around 350,000 distinct CDR3 sequences, roughly 15% seen once. Material: blood. Receptor source: a woman aged 55 to 70 with Graves' ophthalmopathy. The CDR3 runs from the conserved cysteine through the conserved F or W. A D gene is named only where the DNA matches it firmly. Rows may omit the clone size; those that give it use once, few, many or a size class.

j_call clone_size v_call d_call cdr3_nt cdr3_aa
TRBJ2-2 many TRBV12-3/TRBV12-4 . TGTGCCAGCAGTTTAACTAGGTCCGGGGAGCTGTTTTTT CASSLTRSGELFF
TRBJ1-6 few TRBV20-1 . TGCAGTGCTAGGCCGACTCCCCTCCACTTT CSARPTPLHF
TRBJ2-3 many TRBV20-1 . TGCAGTGCTACCCCGGGTTCTAGCACAGATACGCAGTATTTT CSATPGSSTDTQYF
TRBJ2-7 many TRBV5-1 . TGCGCCAGCAGCTTCGGCCAGGGCCTGACAGAGCAGTACTTC CASSFGQGLTEQYF
TRBJ2-1 . TRBV29-1 TRBD2 TGCAGCGTTGAAGAGGCTAGCGGGATATACTACAATGAGCAGTTCTTC CSVEEASGIYYNEQFF
TRBJ2-7 . TRBV11-2 TRBD2 TGTGCCAGCAGCATAGGGACTAGTCTTTGGGGTGGGGAAGAGCAGTACTTC CASSIGTSLWGGEEQYF
TRBJ2-5 many TRBV5-1 . TGCGCCAGCAGCCCCGACAGTCCGGAGAGAATGCCCCAGTACTTC CASSPDSPERMPQYF
TRBJ2-7 . TRBV29-1 . TGCAGCGTTAGCGGACAGCCCTACGTGCAGTACTTC CSVSGQPYVQYF
TRBJ2-7 . TRBV28 TRBD2 TGTGCCAGCAGCCAGCGGGAGCGGGACTACGAGCAGTACTTC CASSQRERDYEQYF
TRBJ2-3 many TRBV2 . TGTGCCAGCAGTGTTACGGGAATAACGCCAGATACGCAGTATTTT CASSVTGITPDTQYF
TRBJ1-2 . TRBV5-6 TRBD1 TGTGCCAGCAGCTTTCCTCCGCCGACAGGGGCACGCTATGGCTACACCTTC CASSFPPPTGARYGYTF
TRBJ1-5 many TRBV20-1 TRBD1 TGCAGTGCTAGCGAGGACAGGGGTTTGTATCAGCCCCAGCATTTT CSASEDRGLYQPQHF
TRBJ2-1 . TRBV12-3/TRBV12-4 TRBD2 TGTGCCAGCAGAAAAGGCAGGACTAGCGGGAAGCATGAGCAGTTCTTC CASRKGRTSGKHEQFF
TRBJ2-2 many TRBV3-1 . TGTGCCAGCAGGGTACCGGGACGGGGAAATACCGGGGAGCTGTTTTTT CASRVPGRGNTGELFF
TRBJ2-7 few TRBV6-1 . TGTGCCAGCAGTTCAGGTGTGCTTGGGCAGTACTTC CASSSGVLGQYF
TRBJ2-1 few TRBV5-1 TRBD2 TGCGCCAGCAGCTTGGCCACGGGAGGGGGGCAACCCAATGAGCAGTTCTTC CASSLATGGGQPNEQFF
TRBJ2-1 few TRBV9 TRBD2 TGTGCCAGCAGCGTTGGACTAGCTGTCAATGAGCAGTTCTTC CASSVGLAVNEQFF
TRBJ2-5 few TRBV5-6 TRBD2 TGTGCCAGCAGCTTCACTAGCGGGGGGGCCTTAGAGACCCAGTACTTC CASSFTSGGALETQYF
TRBJ2-5 many TRBV3-1 . TGTGCCAGCAGCCAAGAACAGCTGTACCAAGAGACCCAGTACTTC CASSQEQLYQETQYF
TRBJ2-7 many TRBV28 TRBD1 TGTGCCAGCAGCACCTTGGACAGGGGACTGTGGGAGCAGTACTTC CASSTLDRGLWEQYF
TRBJ2-3 few TRBV19 TRBD2 TGTGCCAGTAGTATAGAAGGTAGCGGGAGTGTCACAGATACGCAGTATTTT CASSIEGSGSVTDTQYF
TRBJ2-2 many TRBV24-1 TRBD1 TGTGCCACTACGTCCGGGACAGGAGCGAACACCGGGGAGCTGTTTTTT CATTSGTGANTGELFF
TRBJ1-5 many TRBV28 TRBD1 TGTGCCAGCAGTGATTCACAGGGGATGGATCAGCCCCAGCATTTT CASSDSQGMDQPQHF
TRBJ2-7 . TRBV7-3 . TGTGCCAGCAGTCTGGCGGGCGGAGGGGGCTCCTACGAGCAGTACTTC CASSLAGGGGSYEQYF
TRBJ2-2 . TRBV12-3/TRBV12-4 TRBD2 TGTGCCAGCAGCCGGACTAGCCCCGGGGAGCTGTTTTTT CASSRTSPGELFF
TRBJ2-1 . TRBV6-1 . TGTGCCAGCACCAAAGTAAGGGGCGGGGTCGCGGGAATGAGGAATGAGCAGTTCTTC CASTKVRGGVAGMRNEQFF
TRBJ2-5 many TRBV3-1 . TGTGCCGCGGGACCAGAGACCCAGTACTTC CAAGPETQYF
TRBJ2-7 . TRBV19 . TGTGCCAGTAGTAGAGGCGGGACAGAATACGAGCAGTACTTC CASSRGGTEYEQYF
TRBJ2-2 many TRBV7-9 . TGTGCCAGCACCCTCGCGAGGACCGGGGAGCTGTTTTTT CASTLARTGELFF
TRBJ2-3 . TRBV7-3 . TGTGCCAGCAGCAGCAGGGGCGGGAATACAGATACGCAGTATTTT CASSSRGGNTDTQYF
TRBJ2-2 . TRBV7-2 . TGTGCCAGCAGCTTAGCGCCGGAGGGTACCGGGGAGCTGTTTTTT CASSLAPEGTGELFF
TRBJ2-7 . TRBV20-1 . TGCAGTGCTCCATCCCGGCGGGTTACCTACGAGCAGTACTTC CSAPSRRVTYEQYF
TRBJ2-3 many TRBV7-9 . TGTGCCAGCAGCTTAGTGGGGTTTAAAGATACGCAGTATTTT CASSLVGFKDTQYF
TRBJ2-3 . TRBV9 . TGTGCCAGCAATGCGGAAGGGCCGACAGATACGCAGTATTTT CASNAEGPTDTQYF
TRBJ1-2 many TRBV3-1 TRBD1 TGTGCCAGCAGCCAAGATTTGGTGGGACAGAACTATGGCTACACCTTC CASSQDLVGQNYGYTF
TRBJ2-5 . TRBV10-3 . TGTGCCATCAGTAAACACGGGGAAGAGACCCAGTACTTC CAISKHGEETQYF
TRBJ2-1 few TRBV6-5 . TGTGCCAGCAGTTACTCGTTGAGGGTGGTTCACAATGAGCAGTTCTTC CASSYSLRVVHNEQFF
TRBJ1-6 few TRBV6-1 . TGTGCCAGCAGTTCTAAGGGGGGTGCGAATTCACCCCTCCACTTT CASSSKGGANSPLHF
TRBJ1-1 many TRBV24-1 . TGTGCCACCAGGCCCGGGGGCTTGGTGAACACTGAAGCTTTCTTT CATRPGGLVNTEAFF
TRBJ2-1 many TRBV6-1 TRBD2 TGTGCCAGCATCGCCGGCGGGAGGGGGTCCTACAATGAGCAGTTCTTC CASIAGGRGSYNEQFF
TRBJ2-4 few TRBV20-1 . TGCAGTGAGGGGGGGGAAGGGAACATTCAGTACTTC CSEGGEGNIQYF
TRBJ2-1 few TRBV4-2 TRBD2 TGTGCCAGCAGCCAAGAACTAGCGGGAGGTAGGGTGCTGAATGAGCAGTTCTTC CASSQELAGGRVLNEQFF